These 29 T cell receptor beta chains share one sample of origin, sequenced in a study of blood T cell repertoires in COVID-19. Profiled with immunoSEQ multiplex PCR; TCRdb holds only in-frame clones, not every one. This table holds about 260,000 clones, roughly 86% found once. The specimen sequenced was peripheral blood. The origin of the receptors is a man in his forties who had recovered from COVID-19.

The chain is built from TRBV6-2 or TRBV6-3 and TRBJ2-1; 8 bases align to TRBD2. Germline CDR1 MNHEY, CDR2 SVGEGT. V shed 5 bases and J 9 bases; nucleotides not matched to a gene: 15. The length of the CDR3 is 16 residues. DNA of the CDR3: TGTGCCAGCAGTCAACTTCTGGCGGGGGGCGGAAGTGAGCAGTTCTTC. Translating gives CASSQLLAGGGSEQFF.

The chain carries TRBV9 and TRBJ2-6, with a tentative D call TRBD2 (5 bases). V gave up 3 bases and J gave up 1 base, with 8 bases separating them. The CDR3 has 15 amino acids. Germline V gives CDR1 SGDLS, CDR2 YYNGEE. The CDR3 DNA reads as TGTGCCAGCAGCGGGCCGGGGTCTGGGGCCAACGTCCTGACTTTC. Its protein product is CASSGPGSGANVLTF. Full variable domain (missing parts from reference TRBV9 and TRBJ2-6): DSGVTQTPKHLITATGQRVTLRCSPRSGDLSVYWYQQSLDQGLQFLIQYYNGEERAKGNILERFSAQQFPDLHSELNLSSLELGDSALYFCASSGPGSGANVLTFGAGSRLTVL.

This chain uses TRBV5-1 with TRBJ1-3; D uncertain. Germline V gene data show CDR1 as SGHRS and CDR2 as YFSETQ. This CDR3 is built from 15 residues. Trimming took off 7 bases at V and 0 bases at J, with 14 bases between the two ends. CDR3 sequence (DNA): TGCGCCAGCGGCCCGGGAGGATTCTCTGGAAACACCATATATTTT. This gives the protein CASGPGGFSGNTIYF.

Note on this clone: The germline gene is not matched at one end of the junction; a read error may be the cause. This rearrangement joins TRBV29-1 to TRBJ1-2; no definite D call. The CDR3 contains 11 residues. Per the germline V gene, CDR1 is SQVTM and CDR2 is ANQGSEA. The CDR3 spells CSVLEGPRVAF. The CDR3, as DNA: TGCAGCGTGCTGGAGGGCCCCCGTGTAGCCTTC.

The chain uses TRBV27 and TRBJ2-1, with 14 bases that match TRBD2. The trim removed 6 bases at V and 10 bases at J, leaving 11 bases unmatched. Germline CDR1 and CDR2: MNHEY and SMNVEV (reference sequence). The CDR3 loop spans 16 amino acids. CDR3 nucleotide sequence: TGTGCCAGCAGGATACCGACTAGCGGGGGGGCTGGCGAGCAGTTCTTC. It codes for CASRIPTSGGAGEQFF.

This clone was observed a handful of times. V usage is TRBV29-1 and J usage is TRBJ2-1, with unresolved D. The length of the CDR3 is 14 residues. Trimming stripped 1 base from V and 7 bases from J, with 14 bases between. Looked up from germline, CDR1 is SQVTM and CDR2 is ANQGSEA. The DNA of the CDR3 is TGCAGCGTTGAAGCACTATGGTATAGGAATGAGCAGTTCTTC. Protein: CSVEALWYRNEQFF.

This clone occurred a few times. V and J are TRBV11-3 and TRBJ2-3, with D unclear. The CDR3 length is 15 residues. Looked up from germline, CDR1 is SGHNT and CDR2 is YENEEA. V was pared by 8 bases and J by 2 bases, with 17 bases between. The DNA for the CDR3 is TGTGCCAGCGCGCCAGGCTTCGGTCCCACAGATACGCAGTATTTT. This codes for CASAPGFGPTDTQYF.

This chain uses TRBV19 with TRBJ1-4; a possible D gene is TRBD1 (6 bases). This CDR3 comprises 15 residues. Germline-derived CDR1 and CDR2 are LNHDA and SQIVND (reference sequence). The V end was cut by 5 bases, the J end by 2 bases, with 12 bases between. The CDR3 DNA reads TGTGCCAGTAGTCCGGACAGAAGGACTAATGAAAAACTGTTTTTT. Its translation: CASSPDRRTNEKLFF.

The chain employs TRBV3-1 (or the pseudogene TRBV3-2) and TRBJ2-1; 7 nucleotides match TRBD2. V gave up 1 base and J gave up 9 bases; unmatched junction bases: 6. Germline V gene lookup returns CDR1 LGHDT and CDR2 YNNKEL (reference sequence). CDR3 length: 14 amino acids. The CDR3 spells CASSQVPGGFEQFF. The DNA for the CDR3 is TGTGCCAGCAGCCAAGTCCCGGGAGGTTTTGAGCAGTTCTTC.

This chain connects TRBV2 to TRBJ2-1; TRBD1 might be the D (5 bases). Germline V gene lookup returns CDR1 SNHLY and CDR2 FYNNEI. This CDR3 comprises 13 residues. Deletions cut 5 bases from V and 4 bases from J, with 9 bases between. The CDR3 DNA follows: TGTGCCAGCAGTAGACAGTCATACAATGAGCAGTTCTTC. Protein product: CASSRQSYNEQFF.

The chain is built from TRBV27 and TRBJ2-3; D possibly corresponds to TRBD1 (6 bases). CDR3 length equals 15 residues. Germline V CDR1 and CDR2: MNHEY, SMNVEV (reference sequence). V was shortened by 7 bases and J by 5 bases, with 19 bases between the two germline ends. DNA of the CDR3: TGTGCCAGCAATCCCCTGAGGGGGTTTGGAGATACGCAGTATTTT. Translated: CASNPLRGFGDTQYF.

This chain links TRBV19 with TRBJ1-5, with D possibly TRBD1 on 5 matching bases. Trimming took 6 bases from V and 5 from J, leaving 17 bases between them. CDR1 LNHDA and CDR2 SQIVND come from the germline V gene (reference sequence). This CDR3 spans 15 amino acids. The CDR3 coding sequence is TGTGCCAGTAGAACTACAGGTTTAGCAGATCAGCCCCAGCATTTT. It translates to CASRTTGLADQPQHF. Together with reference TRBV19 and TRBJ1-5, the CDR3 gives the full variable domain: DGGITQSPKYLFRKEGQNVTLSCEQNLNHDAMYWYRQDPGQGLRLIYYSQIVNDFQKGDIAEGYSVSREKKESFPLTVTSAQKNPTAFYLCASRTTGLADQPQHFGDGTRLSIL.

The chain uses TRBV4-3 and TRBJ1-2; 7 nucleotides line up with TRBD1. CDR1 is LGHNA, CDR2 YSLEER, per germline. The CDR3 covers 17 residues. V was clipped by 0 bases and J by 0 bases; unmatched bases: 7. CDR3 region: CASSQDMAGGANYGYTF. The CDR3 coding sequence is TGCGCCAGCAGCCAAGATATGGCAGGGGGAGCTAACTATGGCTACACCTTC.

V is TRBV6-6 and J is TRBJ2-5; no firm D call. Germline assignment: CDR1 MNHNY and CDR2 SVGAGI (reference sequence). V lost 0 bases and J lost 5, with 4 bases in between. The CDR3 contains 12 residues. The CDR3 nucleotides read TGTGCCAGCAGTTACTCCGGGGAGACCCAGTACTTC. This sequence encodes CASSYSGETQYF.

This clone has more than one count but fewer than ten. The chain joins TRBV19 to TRBJ1-2; D perhaps matches TRBD1 (6 bases). The CDR3 spans 15 residues. In germline, CDR1 is LNHDA, CDR2 SQIVND (reference sequence). V lost 6 bases and J lost 5, with 19 bases in between. CDR3: CASSPWGAGGYGYTF. CDR3 nucleotides: TGTGCCAGTAGCCCCTGGGGGGCGGGAGGGTATGGCTACACCTTC.

This clone was seen only a few times. V usage is TRBV7-9 and J usage is TRBJ2-1; 11 bases match TRBD2. The CDR3 sequence is 14 residues long. The junction had 1 base not matched to a gene; V was cut back by 3 bases and J by 6 bases. Germline V CDR1 and CDR2: SEHNR, FQNEAQ (reference sequence). The CDR3 protein is CASSFSGGANEQFF. CDR3 bases: TGTGCCAGCAGCTTTAGCGGGGGGGCCAATGAGCAGTTCTTC.

This chain uses TRBV7-6 with TRBJ2-5, with D possibly matching TRBD1 (6 bases). The CDR3 is made up of 15 amino acids. Trimming stripped 1 base from V and 1 base from J, with 10 bases between. Germline-derived CDR1 and CDR2 are SGHVS and FNYEAQ. The CDR3 bases are TGTGCCAGCAGCTTAGTATCCAGGGGCCAAGAGACCCAGTACTTC. This encodes CASSLVSRGQETQYF.

This rearrangement joins TRBV7-9 to TRBJ1-5; D may be TRBD1 (5 bases). The V end lost 5 bases, the J end lost 1 base, and 9 bases lay between the germline ends. From germline, CDR1 is SEHNR and CDR2 FQNEAQ (reference sequence). The CDR3 extends over 14 amino acids. CDR3 DNA sequence: TGTGCCAGCAGCCACGACAGCAGCAATCAGCCCCAGCATTTT. Amino acid sequence: CASSHDSSNQPQHF.

The V gene is TRBV9, the J gene TRBJ2-1; 8 bases are a match to TRBD1. Trimming cost V 0 bases and J 7 bases; bases outside gene matches: 3. Germline values: CDR1 SGDLS, CDR2 YYNGEE. The CDR3 is made up of 14 amino acids. Written as DNA, the CDR3 is TGTGCCAGCAGCGTAGGGACAGGGACGAATGAGCAGTTCTTC. This sequence encodes CASSVGTGTNEQFF.

The rearrangement links TRBV6-6 to TRBJ1-1, with D tentatively TRBD1 (6 bases). The germline V and J ends were trimmed by 8 bases and 5 bases, with 18 bases remaining between them. The germline V gene has CDR1 MNHNY and CDR2 SVGAGI (reference sequence). The CDR3 consists of 14 residues. The CDR3 DNA is TGTGCCAGCCTTCTGTCGGGGGGCAGAACTGAAGCTTTCTTT. Residues: CASLLSGGRTEAFF.

The gene calls are TRBV29-1 and TRBJ2-1; TRBD2 might be the D (6 bases). CDR1 SQVTM and CDR2 ANQGSEA come from the germline V gene. Trimming removed 4 bases at V and 3 bases at J, with 22 bases between. The CDR3 is made up of 17 amino acids. The CDR3 protein is CSVGSASEGKLYNEQFF. The DNA of the CDR3 is TGCAGCGTTGGCTCGGCTAGCGAGGGAAAACTCTACAATGAGCAGTTCTTC.

About this clone: At one boundary the junction diverges from the germline segment, which might be a read error. The V and J genes are TRBV13 and TRBJ1-1; 7 nucleotides match TRBD1. The CDR3 runs 15 residues. The germline V gene has CDR1 PRHDT and CDR2 FYEKMQ (reference sequence). CDR3 sequence: CASSLRGSESPGQLF. CDR3 in DNA: TGTGCCAGCAGCTTAAGGGGCAGTGAGTCCCCGGGACAGCTTTTT.

V and J are TRBV7-9 and TRBJ2-1; 8 nucleotides match TRBD1. This CDR3 contains 15 residues. Looked up from germline, CDR1 is SEHNR and CDR2 is FQNEAQ (reference sequence). The V segment lost 5 bases and the J segment 5 bases; nucleotides outside the gene matches: 8. In DNA, the CDR3 is TGTGCCAGCAGCCTGAAGACAGGGGTCCACAATGAGCAGTTCTTC. Translating it yields CASSLKTGVHNEQFF.

The V gene is TRBV5-1, the J gene TRBJ1-6; D is perhaps TRBD1 (6 bases). The length of the CDR3 is 14 residues. V lost 4 bases, J lost 9 bases, and 14 bases lay in between. In germline, CDR1 is SGHRS, CDR2 YFSETQ. In DNA form, the CDR3 reads TGCGCCAGCAGCCCAGGCGGGGGCGGTTCACCCCTCCACTTT. Translation gives CASSPGGGGSPLHF.

The chain is built from TRBV24-1 and TRBJ2-1; TRBD2 matches at 11 bases. V was clipped by 2 bases and J by 0 bases; unmatched bases: 5. This CDR3 has 18 amino acids. The V gene's germline CDR1 is KGHDR and CDR2 SFDVKD. The CDR3, as DNA: TGTGCCACCAGTGATTCGGGGACTAGCGGACGCTCCTACAATGAGCAGTTCTTC. Residues: CATSDSGTSGRSYNEQFF.

This rearrangement joins TRBV6-1 to TRBJ1-2; D not certain. Between the trimmed V and J ends, which lost 1 base and 0 bases, there was a span of 12 bases. The CDR3 spans 16 residues. In germline, CDR1 is MNHNS, CDR2 SASEGT. The CDR3 DNA reads as TGTGCCAGCAGTGAAGTCTTCAACAGCCCTAACTATGGCTACACCTTC. Protein product: CASSEVFNSPNYGYTF.

The rearrangement links TRBV5-4 to TRBJ1-2, with D possibly TRBD1 on 5 matching bases. The CDR3 sequence is 15 residues long. The germline V and J ends were trimmed by 0 bases and 2 bases, with 11 bases remaining between them. Germline loops: CDR1 SGHNT, CDR2 YYREEE (reference sequence). The CDR3 DNA reads TGTGCCAGCAGCTTGGTGGGGGAGGGGAACTATGGCTACACCTTC. Translated, it gives CASSLVGEGNYGYTF.

The V gene is TRBV4-3, the J gene TRBJ1-5; D ambiguous. Deletions cut 1 base from V and 6 bases from J, with 13 bases between. This CDR3 is 15 amino acids long. CDR1 is LGHNA, CDR2 YSLEER, per germline. The CDR3 spells CASSQGAQTGQPQHF. In nucleotides, the CDR3 is TGCGCCAGCAGCCAAGGTGCGCAGACGGGTCAGCCCCAGCATTTT.

This rearrangement joins TRBV7-2 to TRBJ2-7, with 9 bases fitting TRBD2. Germline trimming cut 5 bases from V and 2 bases from J; bases unmatched to any gene: 10. Germline V lookup: CDR1 SGHTA, CDR2 FQGNSA. This CDR3 contains 16 residues. For the CDR3, the DNA is TGTGCCAGCAGCCAGGCAAGCGGGAGGTTCACCTACGAGCAGTACTTC. It codes for CASSQASGRFTYEQYF.